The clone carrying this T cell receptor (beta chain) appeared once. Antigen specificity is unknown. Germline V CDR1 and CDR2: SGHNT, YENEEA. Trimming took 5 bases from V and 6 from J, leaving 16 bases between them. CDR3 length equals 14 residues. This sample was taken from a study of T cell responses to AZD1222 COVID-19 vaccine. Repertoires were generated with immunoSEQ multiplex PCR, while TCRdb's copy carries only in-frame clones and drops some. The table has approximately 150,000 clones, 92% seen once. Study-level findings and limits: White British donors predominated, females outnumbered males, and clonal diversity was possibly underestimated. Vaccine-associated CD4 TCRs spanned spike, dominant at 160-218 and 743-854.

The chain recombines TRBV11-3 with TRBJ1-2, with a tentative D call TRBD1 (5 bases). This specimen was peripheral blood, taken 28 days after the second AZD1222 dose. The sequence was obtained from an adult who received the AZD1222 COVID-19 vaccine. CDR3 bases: TGTGCCAGCAGCGGAAGGGGAGGGGACCATGGCTACACCTTC. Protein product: CASSGRGGDHGYTF.